This is a list of T cell receptor beta chains from one sample in a study of shared clonotypes between healthy human individuals. Assay used: immunoSEQ multiplex PCR; TCRdb lists only in-frame clones, some missing. The table shows hundreds of thousands of clones, with roughly 72% occurring only once. Sample: memory CD4+ T cells sorted from blood. The receptor set was obtained from a woman between 25 and 40 years old in good health. The CDR3 runs from the conserved cysteine through the conserved F or W. A D gene is named only where the DNA matches it firmly. Clone size is not always given. Where it is, it says once, few, many or a class for expanded clones.

. . TRBJ1-2 TRBV18 CASSPTVRYGYTF TGTGCCAGCTCACCCACTGTCCGCTATGGCTACACCTTC
. . TRBJ2-7 TRBV29-1 CSVPKGPYEQYF TGCAGCGTACCGAAGGGTCCCTACGAGCAGTACTTC
few . TRBJ1-1 TRBV5-1 CASSLVGSSGNTEAFF TGCGCCAGCAGCTTAGTCGGGTCGTCGGGGAACACTGAAGCTTTCTTT
. . TRBJ2-3 TRBV7-6 CASSLDGDRGTSTDTQYF TGTGCCAGCAGCTTAGATGGAGACAGAGGAACTTCCACAGATACGCAGTATTTT
few TRBD1 TRBJ1-2 TRBV5-1 CASSPGTGEDGYTF TGCGCCAGCAGCCCCGGGACAGGGGAGGATGGCTACACCTTC
. TRBD1 TRBJ2-1 TRBV5-6 CASSAAGQAYNEQFF TGTGCCAGCAGCGCGGCTGGACAGGCCTACAATGAGCAGTTCTTC
. . TRBJ2-2 TRBV25-1 CASSEHNTNTGELFF TGTGCCAGCAGTGAACACAATACGAACACCGGGGAGCTGTTTTTT
. TRBD1 TRBJ1-5 TRBV18 CASSPLGQANQPQHF TGTGCCAGCTCCCCCCTGGGACAGGCCAATCAGCCCCAGCATTTT
. TRBD2 TRBJ2-7 TRBV4-1 CASSQFGGVPYEQYF TGCGCCAGCAGCCAATTCGGGGGGGTCCCTTACGAGCAGTACTTC
once . TRBJ2-5 TRBV28 CASSLSGQQETQYF TGTGCCAGCAGTTTATCAGGACAGCAAGAGACCCAGTACTTC
. . TRBJ1-2 TRBV29-1 CSVRGGARYGDGYTF TGCAGCGTTAGGGGGGGCGCCCGCTACGGGGATGGCTACACCTTC
once . TRBJ2-7 TRBV6-5 CASSSRGRRYEQYF TGTGCCAGCAGTTCCCGGGGACGGAGATACGAGCAGTACTTC
. . TRBJ1-2 TRBV18 CASSEGHYGYTF TGTGCCAGCTCAGAGGGACACTATGGCTACACCTTC
. TRBD1 TRBJ1-4 TRBV2 CASNLDRAEKLFF TGTGCCAGCAACCTAGACAGGGCTGAAAAACTGTTTTTT
few . TRBJ2-7 TRBV25-1 CASSEVGYEQYF TGTGCCAGCAGTGAAGTGGGCTACGAGCAGTACTTC
. TRBD1 TRBJ1-1 TRBV10-3 CAISESRQGNTEAFF TGTGCCATCAGTGAGTCGAGACAGGGGAACACTGAAGCTTTCTTT